Here is one T cell receptor (beta chain) with its context. It has no known antigen specificity. Base quality data are lacking; no much larger clone is found one base away. These data belong to a study of blood T cell repertoires in COVID-19 (dated by TCRdb to 2020 to 2022). Concerning the study at large: Samples covering the acute and convalescent phases of COVID-19 were provided by collaborators in the United States, Italy and Spain. The material from the prospective study consisted of cDNA or gDNA derived from T cells, B-cell-depleted T cells, or PBMCs. The dataset comprised deeply sampled blood TCRbeta repertoires from subjects exposed to, actively infected with, or recovered from COVID-19. The repertoires were released in a freely available public database intended as a resource for research on the immune response to SARS-CoV-2. The samples were drawn from the first 160 participants of the ongoing ImmuneRACE study and from 950 to 1,500 subjects provided by 6 global collaborators. A de-identified subject ID, COVID-19 status, age in years and sex were almost always included in the sample metadata. Where HLA class I and class II types were available, the types were taken from metadata supplied by the sample provider, not from assay-based typing. What the authors observed across the whole study: Clinical and demographic metadata were provided uncurated, with the amount varying by source and participant.

Ends trimmed: V by 6 bases, J by 2 bases; bases unmatched to a gene: 8. The CDR3 numbers 17 residues from cysteine through phenylalanine. Here the CDR3 DNA is all that survives: 51 bases in frame from base 1. The germline V gene supplies CDR1 MDHEN and CDR2 SYDVKM. Each collaborating institution followed its own protocols to collect whole blood in K2EDTA tubes. For TCRbeta analysis, collaborator samples were shipped as frozen whole blood, as isolated PBMCs, or as DNA extracted from either sample type. TCRbeta CDR3 regions were amplified from genomic DNA using the immunoSEQ Assay, a bias-controlled multiplex PCR. The paper's data handling went like this. Nucleated cell counts per sample were estimated from amplification of reference gene primers within the assay. To quantify the absolute abundance of each unique TCRbeta CDR3 rearrangement, sequence reads were collapsed and filtered. For each sample, productive Simpson clonality was calculated as the square root of Simpson's diversity index across productive rearrangements. Entries here come from immuneACCESS through TCRdb and include only in-frame sequences with V and J called. Some clones fail to appear in such tables; in the studies checked, an unresolved V gene covers under half of the shortfall, and the cause of the remainder is unknown. The DNA was the basis for D and trimming; V, J and clone size are from that table. Recorded for this sample are approximately 89,000 clones; nearly 90% of them occurred a single time. The biggest ten clones account for approximately 4.5% of the sample.

This clonotype was sampled from a man aged 70-80 years with acute or convalescent COVID-19. Recombination joined TRBV28 with TRBJ2-6, and 9 junctional nucleotides match TRBD1. The sample comprised peripheral blood. DNA sequence: TGTGCCAGCAGCACCGGGACAGGGCAACCTGGGGCCAACGTCCTGACTTTC. Translation gives CASSTGTGQPGANVLTF.